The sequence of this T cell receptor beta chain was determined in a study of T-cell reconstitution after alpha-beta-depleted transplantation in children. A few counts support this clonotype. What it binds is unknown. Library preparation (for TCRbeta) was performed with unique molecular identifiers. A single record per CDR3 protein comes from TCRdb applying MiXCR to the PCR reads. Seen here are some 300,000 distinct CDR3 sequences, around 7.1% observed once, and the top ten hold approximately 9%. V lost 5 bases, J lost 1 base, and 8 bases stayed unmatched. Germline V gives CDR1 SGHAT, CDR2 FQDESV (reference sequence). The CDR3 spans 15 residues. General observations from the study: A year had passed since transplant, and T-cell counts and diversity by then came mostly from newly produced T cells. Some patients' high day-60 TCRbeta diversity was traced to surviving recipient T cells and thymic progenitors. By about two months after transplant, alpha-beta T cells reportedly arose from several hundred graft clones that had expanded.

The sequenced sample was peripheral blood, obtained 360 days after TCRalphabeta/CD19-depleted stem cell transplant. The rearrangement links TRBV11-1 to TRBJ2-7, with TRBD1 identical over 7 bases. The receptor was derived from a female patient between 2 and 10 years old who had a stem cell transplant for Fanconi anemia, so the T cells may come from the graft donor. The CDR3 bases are TGTGCCAGCAGCCTCAGGGGGACAGTATCCTACGAGCAGTACTTC. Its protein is CASSLRGTVSYEQYF.